Detailed here is one T cell receptor beta chain. The antigen it binds to is not known. It has no much larger one-base neighbor in the sample; base qualities were not kept. The immunoSEQ Assay, a bias-controlled multiplex PCR, was used to amplify TCRbeta CDR3 regions from genomic DNA. Under the source paper's analysis protocol: The number of nucleated cells in each sample was estimated by amplification of reference gene primers within the assay. To quantify the absolute abundance of each unique TCRbeta CDR3 rearrangement, sequence reads were collapsed and filtered. For each sample, productive Simpson clonality was calculated by taking the square root of Simpson's diversity index across productive rearrangements. In its TCRdb copy, this immuneACCESS table keeps in-frame sequences only and misses some clones. Where compared with another copy, unresolved V genes explain less than half of these, and the others have no known cause. The D gene and trimming were derived from the DNA, and the V and J assignments and clone size from that table. The sample table shows 50,000 to 75,000 clones, and roughly three quarters are seen once. Approximately 52% of the sample lies in the top ten.

These data are taken from a study of blood T cell repertoires in COVID-19 (dated by TCRdb to 2020 to 2021). Study-wide context: Samples covering the acute and convalescent phases of COVID-19 were provided by collaborators in the United States, Italy and Spain. Sample metadata almost always included a de-identified subject ID, COVID-19 status, age in years and sex. The dataset comprised deeply sampled blood TCRbeta repertoires from subjects exposed to, actively infected with, or recovered from COVID-19. The prospective study material was composed of cDNA or gDNA derived from T cells, B-cell-depleted T cells, or PBMCs. Where available, HLA class I and class II types were taken from metadata supplied by the sample provider and were not determined by assay-based typing. The repertoires were released in a freely available public database intended as a resource for research on the immune response to SARS-CoV-2. Samples were obtained from the ongoing ImmuneRACE study (first 160 participants) and from some 1,200 subjects provided by 6 global collaborators.

Trimming at the junction amounts to 0 bases on V and 0 bases on J, and the germline ends lie 6 bases apart. The CDR3 contains 14 residues, cysteine and phenylalanine counted. Of all the DNA, just the CDR3 is kept, 42 bases in frame from base 1. CDR1 and CDR2, looked up from the germline V gene, are SGHRS and YFSETQ. Points the paper makes about the study in general: Clinical and demographic metadata were provided uncurated, with the amount varying by source and participant.

Each collaborating institution followed its own protocols to collect whole blood in K2EDTA tubes. For TCRbeta analysis, collaborator samples were shipped as frozen whole blood, as isolated PBMCs, or as DNA extracted from either sample type. Recombination linked TRBV5-1 to TRBJ1-2; no D gene is confidently identified. The specimen was peripheral blood. The source is a woman of 80 years or more with acute or convalescent COVID-19. The DNA sequence is given as TGCGCCAGCAGCTTGGCCGAGGCTAACTATGGCTACACCTTC. The encoded protein is CASSLAEANYGYTF.